What follows are 23 T cell receptor beta chains derived from one specimen sequenced in a study of regulatory T cells in long-lasting Graves disease. Arm-PCR of CDR3 regions and iRepertoire HTBI primers were the basis on which TCR beta libraries were built. TCRdb re-called the multiplex PCR reads with MiXCR, one entry per CDR3 protein. The sample has 650,000 to 850,000 distinct CDR3 sequences, 25% to 30% seen once. Time point described: persistent/refractory GD, antithyroid drugs over 5 years with positive TRAb. PBMC-derived RNA was used for the TCR library. Here the sequenced sample was peripheral blood mononuclear cells (PBMCs), taken when the disease was refractory, from a patient treated with antithyroid drugs. These receptors all stem from a female donor with Graves disease.

This clonotype was picked up many times. The rearrangement joins TRBV11-2 to TRBJ2-2; 10 nucleotides line up with TRBD2. V dropped 3 bases and J dropped 1; count of bases not matched to a gene: 2. The CDR3 loop spans 16 amino acids. Germline CDR1 is SGHAT and CDR2 is FQNNGV. In DNA, the CDR3 is TGTGCCAGCAGCTTCAGACTAGCGGGGAACACCGGGGAGCTGTTTTTT. Its protein product is CASSFRLAGNTGELFF.

Only a few counts were recorded for this clonotype. The chain employs TRBV5-1 and TRBJ1-1, with a weak D call TRBD1 (6 bases). The CDR3 length is 14 residues. Per germline, CDR1 SGHRS and CDR2 YFSETQ. Between the trimmed V and J ends, which lost 4 bases and 4 bases, there was a span of 14 bases. CDR3 amino acids: CASSGGGRGTEAFF. CDR3 nucleotides: TGCGCCAGCAGCGGAGGGGGTCGGGGCACTGAAGCTTTCTTT.

CDR3 nucleotides: TGTGCCAGCCAGTTGGCCGGGGGGAACACTGAAGCTTTCTTT. It yields the protein CASQLAGGNTEAFF. V gene TRBV6-1 combines with J gene TRBJ1-1; maybe TRBD1 (5 bases). The germline V gene has CDR1 MNHNS and CDR2 SASEGT. The CDR3 is made up of 14 amino acids. V shed 8 bases and J shed 1 base, with 14 bases lying between them.

J is TRBJ2-7 and V is TRBV7-9, with 11 positions matching TRBD2. The ends lost 5 bases at V and 3 bases at J; junction bases unmatched: 6. There are 15 residues in the CDR3. Germline values: CDR1 SEHNR, CDR2 FQNEAQ (reference sequence). CDR3 residues: CASSHGLAGNYEQYF. CDR3 DNA: TGTGCCAGCAGCCATGGACTAGCGGGTAACTACGAGCAGTACTTC.

This clonotype was counted between two and nine times. This sequence joins TRBV19 and TRBJ1-5; no clear D. V shed 0 bases and J shed 3 bases, with 9 bases lying between them. The length of the CDR3 is 15 residues. CDR1 and CDR2 (germline): LNHDA, SQIVND (reference sequence). CDR3 in DNA: TGTGCCAGTAGTATAGATGGATCCTTCAATCAGCCCCAGCATTTT. This gives the protein CASSIDGSFNQPQHF.

This clonotype has a handful of counts. CDR3 in amino acids: CASSWRPNQPQHF. The CDR3 nucleotides read TGTGCCAGCAGTTGGAGACCAAATCAGCCCCAGCATTTT. This chain joins TRBV28 and TRBJ1-5; D gene uncertain. V was clipped by 4 bases and J by 4 bases, with 8 bases between them. This CDR3 contains 13 residues. Germline V gives CDR1 MDHEN, CDR2 SYDVKM.

The genes are TRBV19 and TRBJ1-5; 8 positions match TRBD1. The CDR3 is made up of 17 amino acids. The V gene end was trimmed by 2 bases and the J gene end by 1 base; junction bases not matched to a gene: 7. Germline CDR1 and CDR2: LNHDA and SQIVND (reference sequence). The CDR3 bases are TGTGCCAGTAGTATAACTACAGGGGGACTCAGCAATCAGCCCCAGCATTTT. It yields the protein CASSITTGGLSNQPQHF.

This clonotype was recorded at least ten times. The genes are TRBV6-1 and TRBJ2-4, with D unresolved. Germline V gene data show CDR1 as MNHNS and CDR2 as SASEGT. Deletions cut 2 bases from V and 0 bases from J, with 5 bases between. This CDR3 contains 14 residues. CDR3 residues: CASSEILAKNIQYF. DNA of the CDR3: TGTGCCAGCAGTGAAATCCTAGCCAAAAACATTCAGTACTTC.

This clonotype was picked up many times. J is TRBJ1-5 and V is TRBV12-3 or TRBV12-4; unclear D gene. The V and J ends lost 6 bases and 5 bases respectively, with 8 bases between them. This CDR3 contains 12 residues. The CDR3 DNA is TGTGCCAGCAGAACCGGGGATCAGCCCCAGCATTTT. Amino acids: CASRTGDQPQHF.

In its sample, this clonotype was seen a few times. The chain has TRBV29-1 and TRBJ2-7; the D gene is possibly TRBD1 (6 bases). V gave up 1 base and J gave up 3 bases, with 16 bases separating them. In germline, CDR1 is SQVTM, CDR2 ANQGSEA. This CDR3 is built from 15 residues. Written as DNA, the CDR3 is TGCAGCGTTGAAGGTTCAGCCCAGGGGCACTACGAGCAGTACTTC. Protein product: CSVEGSAQGHYEQYF.

There are a few counts of this clonotype. The V gene is TRBV5-1, the J gene TRBJ2-6; no reliable D call. CDR3 length: 13 amino acids. The V and J ends lost 5 bases and 4 bases respectively, with 7 bases between them. Germline-derived CDR1 and CDR2 are SGHRS and YFSETQ. CDR3 in amino acids: CASRVEGANVLTF. In DNA form, the CDR3 reads TGCGCCAGCAGAGTGGAGGGGGCCAACGTCCTGACTTTC. The variable domain in full, completed from reference TRBV5-1 and TRBJ2-6, reads KAGVTQTPRYLIKTRGQQVTLSCSPISGHRSVSWYQQTPGQGLQFLFEYFSETQRNKGNFPGRFSGRQFSNSRSEMNVSTLELGDSALYLCASRVEGANVLTFGAGSRLTVL.

The chain uses TRBV6-1 and TRBJ2-4, with 11 bases identical to TRBD1. The CDR3 sequence is 15 residues long. Germline V CDR1 and CDR2: MNHNS, SASEGT. Trimming cost V 5 bases and J 5 bases; bases outside gene matches: 5. Here the CDR3 reads CASSIRDRGENIQYF. In nucleotides, the CDR3 is TGTGCCAGCAGTATCCGGGACAGGGGGGAAAACATTCAGTACTTC.

The table lists this clonotype with a few counts. The chain employs TRBV5-6 and TRBJ2-7; TRBD1 agrees at 9 bases. The CDR3 is 15 residues long. Germline CDR1 SGHDT, CDR2 YYEEEE. Losses at the gene ends were 3 bases for V and 5 bases for J; bases not matched to a gene: 9. The CDR3 DNA reads TGTGCCAGCAGCTGGGCCGGGACAGGGACGCACGAGCAGTACTTC. Translation: CASSWAGTGTHEQYF.

The chain couples TRBV6-5 to TRBJ1-1; D call uncertain. The V end was cut by 0 bases, the J end by 4 bases, with 15 bases between. The CDR3 sequence is 16 residues long. Germline V lookup: CDR1 MNHEY, CDR2 SVGAGI. The CDR3 DNA sequence: TGTGCCAGCAGTTACTCGCTCACAACGCTGAGCACTGAAGCTTTCTTT. As protein: CASSYSLTTLSTEAFF.

This clonotype was recorded a few times. The chain links TRBV6-2 or TRBV6-3 to TRBJ2-2, with D perhaps matching TRBD1 or TRBD2 (6 bases each). V lost 8 bases and J lost 3, with 13 bases in between. The germline V gene has CDR1 MNHEY and CDR2 SVGEGT. The CDR3 length is 14 residues. CDR3 region: CASGQRADTGELFF. The CDR3 DNA is TGTGCCAGCGGACAGCGGGCCGACACCGGGGAGCTGTTTTTT.

This clonotype showed up just a few times. V is TRBV18 and J is TRBJ1-4, with D possibly being TRBD1 (6 bases). In germline, CDR1 is KGHSH, CDR2 LQKENI. The CDR3 has 15 amino acids. With 0 bases removed from V and 8 bases from J, the gap between germline ends came to 13 bases. The CDR3 DNA reads as TGTGCCAGCTCACCACCGAACTCAAGGGGGGAAAAACTGTTTTTT. Translation gives CASSPPNSRGEKLFF.

In this sample, this clonotype turned up a few times. The J gene is TRBJ2-7, the V gene TRBV7-2, with 8 bases that match TRBD2. The CDR3 contains 14 residues. Per the germline V gene, CDR1 is SGHTA and CDR2 is FQGNSA. With 5 bases clipped from V and 3 bases from J, the junction kept 6 bases outside the gene matches. CDR3 bases: TGTGCCAGCAGCCTTGGACTAGCCAACTACGAGCAGTACTTC. Its protein product is CASSLGLANYEQYF.

V and J are TRBV20-1 and TRBJ2-5; D gene uncertain. V was shortened by 6 bases and J by 0 bases, with 11 bases between the two germline ends. This CDR3 spans 13 amino acids. CDR1 and CDR2 (germline): DFQATT, SNEGSKA (reference sequence). The CDR3 coding sequence is TGCAGTGCCCTTGACAATCACCAAGAGACCCAGTACTTC. Translated, it gives CSALDNHQETQYF.

The rearrangement joins TRBV5-1 to TRBJ1-5, with 7 bases aligning to TRBD1. Germline-derived CDR1 and CDR2 are SGHRS and YFSETQ. The CDR3 extends over 18 amino acids. V was pared by 3 bases and J by 0 bases, with 12 bases of the junction left unmatched. DNA for the CDR3: TGCGCCAGCAGCTCGCCCGGGACAGACATCTATAGCAATCAGCCCCAGCATTTT. Its protein is CASSSPGTDIYSNQPQHF. The full variable domain, with the rest looked up from reference TRBV5-1 and TRBJ1-5, is KAGVTQTPRYLIKTRGQQVTLSCSPISGHRSVSWYQQTPGQGLQFLFEYFSETQRNKGNFPGRFSGRQFSNSRSEMNVSTLELGDSALYLCASSSPGTDIYSNQPQHFGDGTRLSIL.

This clonotype was detected many times. The V call is TRBV3-1, the J call TRBJ1-2; 7 positions match TRBD1. The CDR3 contains 14 residues. CDR1 and CDR2 from the germline V gene are LGHDT and YNNKEL (reference sequence). Trimming took 4 bases from V and 2 from J; bases not matched to a gene: 4. In DNA, the CDR3 is TGTGCCAGCAGCCGTGGACAGGCGAACTATGGCTACACCTTC. This encodes CASSRGQANYGYTF.

The genes are TRBV3-1 and TRBJ2-2; D is unclear. V gave up 3 bases and J gave up 5 bases, with 7 bases separating them. The germline V gene has CDR1 LGHDT and CDR2 YNNKEL (reference sequence). The CDR3 has 13 amino acids. CDR3 nucleotide sequence: TGTGCCAGCAGCCACCTTTGGACCGGGGAGCTGTTTTTT. This translates into CASSHLWTGELFF.

This clonotype was recorded at least ten times. The J gene is TRBJ1-2, the V gene TRBV2; maybe TRBD1 (6 bases). CDR1 is SNHLY, CDR2 FYNNEI, per germline. V lost 6 bases, J lost 5 bases, and 10 bases lay in between. The CDR3 runs to 12 residues. The CDR3 loop reads CASRRTEYGYTF. The CDR3 DNA sequence: TGTGCCAGCAGGCGGACAGAGTATGGCTACACCTTC.

Concerning this clonotype itself: A much larger clone lies one base from this, so it may be a read error. This sequence joins TRBV2 and TRBJ1-2; no clear D. Germline loops: CDR1 SNHLY, CDR2 FYNNEI. The CDR3 length is 13 residues. Here the CDR3 DNA reads TGTGCCAACAGTGATAACCCAGTGTCTGGCTACACCTTC. As protein: CANSDNPVSGYTF.